The entry below gives a single T cell receptor beta chain sequence along with its context. The sequenced template was cDNA made from the entire isolated RNA. Here immunoSEQ multiplex PCR was the method, and the copy in TCRdb shows in-frame clones only, minus some. The table has more than 350,000 clones, about an eighth seen once. The data stem from a study of beta chain features in type 1 diabetes. CDR1 is SGHRS, CDR2 YFSETQ, per germline. V shed 10 bases and J shed 0 bases, with 18 bases lying between them. The length of the CDR3 is 15 residues. Markers CD45RO/CCR7/CD25/CD127/CD95/CD27 served to sort CD4+ naive, central memory, regulatory and stem cell-like memory cells.

The chain uses TRBV5-1 and TRBJ2-3; D perhaps matches TRBD2 (6 bases). The clonotype originates from a woman aged 18-29 years in good health. Sequencing used naive CD4+ T cells from blood. CDR3 region: CASSGGDTSTDTQYF. The CDR3 nucleotides read TGCGCCTCGAGCGGAGGGGATACTAGCACAGATACGCAGTATTTT.